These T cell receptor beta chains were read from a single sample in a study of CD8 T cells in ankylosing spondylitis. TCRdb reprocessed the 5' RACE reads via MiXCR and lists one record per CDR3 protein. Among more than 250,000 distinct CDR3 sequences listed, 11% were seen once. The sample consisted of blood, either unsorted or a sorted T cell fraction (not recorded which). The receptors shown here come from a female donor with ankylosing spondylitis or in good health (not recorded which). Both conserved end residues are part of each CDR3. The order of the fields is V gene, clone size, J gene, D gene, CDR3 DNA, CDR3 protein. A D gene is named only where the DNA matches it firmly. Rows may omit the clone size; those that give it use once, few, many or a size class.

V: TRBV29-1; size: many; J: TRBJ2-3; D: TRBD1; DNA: TGCAGCGCCGCGGACAGGGGCACAGATACGCAGTATTTT; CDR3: CSAADRGTDTQYF
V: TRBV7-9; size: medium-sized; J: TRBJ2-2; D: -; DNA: TGTGCCAGCAGCTTTCGGTTAGGCTCCAACACCGGGGAGCTGTTTTTT; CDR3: CASSFRLGSNTGELFF
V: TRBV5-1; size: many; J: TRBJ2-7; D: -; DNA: TGCGCCAGCAGCCAGAGAGGGAACTCCTACGAGCAGTACTTC; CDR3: CASSQRGNSYEQYF
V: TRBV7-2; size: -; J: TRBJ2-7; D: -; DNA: TGTGCCAGCAGCTTAGATGGGGGGCCTACTCCCTACGAGCAGTACTTC; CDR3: CASSLDGGPTPYEQYF
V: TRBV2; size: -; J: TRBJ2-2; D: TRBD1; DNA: TGTGCCAGCAGTGTCCGCCGGGACAGGGCGACGAACACCGGGGAGCTGTTTTTT; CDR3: CASSVRRDRATNTGELFF
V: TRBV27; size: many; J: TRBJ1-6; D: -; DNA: TGTGCCAGCAGGCCTCGGCGGACTGATAATTCACCCCTCCACTTT; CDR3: CASRPRRTDNSPLHF
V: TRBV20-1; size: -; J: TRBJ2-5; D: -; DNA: TGCAGTGCCAGCCCCCAGGGTCGGAGAGAGACCCAGTACTTC; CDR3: CSASPQGRRETQYF
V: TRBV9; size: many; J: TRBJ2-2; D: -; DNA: TGTGCCAGCAGCGCAAACACCGGGGAGCTGTTTTTT; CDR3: CASSANTGELFF
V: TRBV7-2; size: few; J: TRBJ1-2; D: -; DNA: TGTGCCAGCAGCTTAGGGTACGGGTCTCCCTATGGCTACACCTTC; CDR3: CASSLGYGSPYGYTF
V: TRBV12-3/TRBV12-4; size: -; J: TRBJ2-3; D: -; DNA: TGTGCCAGCAGCCGACCTACTACCGCCAACACAGATACGCAGTATTTT; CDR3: CASSRPTTANTDTQYF
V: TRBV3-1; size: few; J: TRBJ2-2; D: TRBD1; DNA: TGTGCCAGCAGCAAAGATATGGATCCGACAGGGCTTTTTGGGGAGCTGTTTTTT; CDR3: CASSKDMDPTGLFGELFF
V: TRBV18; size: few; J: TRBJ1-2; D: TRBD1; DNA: TGTGCCAGCTCACCGGGACAGGACTATGGCTACACCTTC; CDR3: CASSPGQDYGYTF
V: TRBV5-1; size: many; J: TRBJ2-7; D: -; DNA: TGCGCCAGCAGCTTGGAAGGGCAGGGCCACAACGAGCAGTACTTC; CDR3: CASSLEGQGHNEQYF
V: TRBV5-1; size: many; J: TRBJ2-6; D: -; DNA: TGCGCCAGCAGCCCCATAGGTTCTGGGGCCAACGTCCTGACTTTC; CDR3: CASSPIGSGANVLTF
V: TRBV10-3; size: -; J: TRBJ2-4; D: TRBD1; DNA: TGTGCCATCAGTGTGAGGACAGGGGGATCAGGGAACATTCAGTACTTC; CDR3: CAISVRTGGSGNIQYF
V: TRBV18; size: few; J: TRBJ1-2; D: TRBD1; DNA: TGTGCCAGCTCACCAGAGTACAGGGGGAAAGGCTATGGCTACACCTTC; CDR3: CASSPEYRGKGYGYTF
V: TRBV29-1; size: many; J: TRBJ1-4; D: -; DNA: TGCAGCGGAGTTGCCACGAAGGGAAAACTGTTTTTT; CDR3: CSGVATKGKLFF
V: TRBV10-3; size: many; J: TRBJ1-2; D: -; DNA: TGTGCCATCAGTGAGTCGAAGGCAGCCTATGGCTACACCTTC; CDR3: CAISESKAAYGYTF
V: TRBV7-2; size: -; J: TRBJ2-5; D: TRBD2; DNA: TGTGCCAGCAGCTTTCCAGGGGTAGCGGGAGGAGAGACCCAGTACTTC; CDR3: CASSFPGVAGGETQYF
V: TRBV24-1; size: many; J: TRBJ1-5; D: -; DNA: TGTGCCACCAGTGATCGGGGGAAGAATCAGCCCCAGCATTTT; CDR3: CATSDRGKNQPQHF
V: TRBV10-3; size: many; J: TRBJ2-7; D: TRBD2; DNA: TGTGCCACCTCACAGACTAGCGGAATCTACGAGCAGTACTTC; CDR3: CATSQTSGIYEQYF
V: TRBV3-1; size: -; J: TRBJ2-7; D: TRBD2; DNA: TGTGCCTCCACCCCCAGTCCTGCGGTTGGGGGGGAGAGCTCCTACGAGCAGTACTTC; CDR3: CASTPSPAVGGESSYEQYF
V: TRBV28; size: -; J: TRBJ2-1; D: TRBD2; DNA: TGTGCCAGCGGACCGGGGGGGAGCTCCTACAATGAGCAGTTCTTC; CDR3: CASGPGGSSYNEQFF
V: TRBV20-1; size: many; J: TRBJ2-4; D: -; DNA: TGCAGAGCCGGGGACACCAAAAACATTCAGTACTTC; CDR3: CRAGDTKNIQYF
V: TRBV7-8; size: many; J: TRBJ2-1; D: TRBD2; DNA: TGTGCCAGCAGCTTAACCATGGGGCTAGCGGGGGGATACAATGAGCAGTTCTTC; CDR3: CASSLTMGLAGGYNEQFF
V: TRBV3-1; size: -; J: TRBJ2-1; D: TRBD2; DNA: TGTGCCAGCAGCCAAGATTGGCGGGGGGGTTCCTACAATGAGCAGTTCTTC; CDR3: CASSQDWRGGSYNEQFF
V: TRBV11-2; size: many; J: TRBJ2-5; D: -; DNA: TGTGCCAGCAGCTTAGGATTAGCAGCTTACCAAGAGACCCAGTACTTC; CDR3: CASSLGLAAYQETQYF
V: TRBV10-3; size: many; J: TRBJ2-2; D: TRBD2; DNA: TGTGCCATCAGTGAGACTAGCGGGAGGGCCCTGGGCACCGGGGAGCTGTTTTTT; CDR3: CAISETSGRALGTGELFF
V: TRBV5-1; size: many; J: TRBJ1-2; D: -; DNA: TGCGCCAGCAGCTTGGTGGCAGGGGATGGCTACACCTTC; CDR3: CASSLVAGDGYTF
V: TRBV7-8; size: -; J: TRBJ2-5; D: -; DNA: TGTGCCAGCAGCTTATTCGAAAAGACCCAGTACTTC; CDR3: CASSLFEKTQYF
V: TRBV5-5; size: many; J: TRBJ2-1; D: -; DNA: TGTGCCAGCAGCTTTGGGGTAGTTTCCTACAATGAGCAGTTCTTC; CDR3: CASSFGVVSYNEQFF
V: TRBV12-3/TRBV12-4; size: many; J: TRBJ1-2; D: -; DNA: TGTGCCAGCAGTTACAGCGGCGGTGGCTACACCTTC; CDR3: CASSYSGGGYTF
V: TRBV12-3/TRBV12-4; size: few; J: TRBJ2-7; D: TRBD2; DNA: TGTGCCAGCAGTACCCGGACTAGCGGGAGACCCTACGAGCAGTACTTC; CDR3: CASSTRTSGRPYEQYF
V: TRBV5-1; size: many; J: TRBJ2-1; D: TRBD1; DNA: TGCGCCAGCAGCACGGGACAGGGAAATCTTGAGCAGTTCTTC; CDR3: CASSTGQGNLEQFF
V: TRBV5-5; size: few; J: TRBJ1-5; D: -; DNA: TGTGCCAGCAGCTTGATCGAGGGGGTCAATCAGCCCCAGCATTTT; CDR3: CASSLIEGVNQPQHF
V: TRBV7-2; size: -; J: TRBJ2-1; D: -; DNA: TGTGCCAGCAGCTTAAGTCCTCCCTACAATGAGCAGTTCTTC; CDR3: CASSLSPPYNEQFF
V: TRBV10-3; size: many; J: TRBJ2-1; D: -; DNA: TGTGCCATCAGTGTCCAGGAATACAATGAGCAGTTCTTC; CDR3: CAISVQEYNEQFF
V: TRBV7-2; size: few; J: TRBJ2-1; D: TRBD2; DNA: TGTGCCAGCACCCCGGGGGGGGTTTCCTACAATGAGCAGTTCTTC; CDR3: CASTPGGVSYNEQFF
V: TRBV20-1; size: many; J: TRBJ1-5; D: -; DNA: TGCAGTGCGCACCCCCTCGAGGGGGGTCATCAGCCCCAGCATTTT; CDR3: CSAHPLEGGHQPQHF
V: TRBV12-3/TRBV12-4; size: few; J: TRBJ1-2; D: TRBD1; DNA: TGTGCCAGCAGTTTTCGAGGGGGCGCCGATGGCTACACCTTC; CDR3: CASSFRGGADGYTF
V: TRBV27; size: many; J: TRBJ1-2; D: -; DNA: TGTGCCAGCAGTTTAATGGCCGACGGATCTAACTATGGCTACACCTTC; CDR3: CASSLMADGSNYGYTF
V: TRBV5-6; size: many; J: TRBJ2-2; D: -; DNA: TGTGCCAGCACCGCGGTCGGCCGAGCCGGGGAGCTGTTTTTT; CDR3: CASTAVGRAGELFF
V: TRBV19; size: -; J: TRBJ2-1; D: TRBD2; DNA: TGTGCCAGTAGTGCCCAAAGCCTAGCGGGAGGGAGTAACAATGAGCAGTTCTTC; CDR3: CASSAQSLAGGSNNEQFF
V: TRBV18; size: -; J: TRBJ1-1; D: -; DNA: TGTGCCAGCTCACGGGACACGATGAACACTGAAGCTTTCTTT; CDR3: CASSRDTMNTEAFF
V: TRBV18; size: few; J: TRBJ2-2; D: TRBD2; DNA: TGTGCCAGCTCACGGACTAGCGGGTTTCCGAACACCGGGGAGCTGTTTTTT; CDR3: CASSRTSGFPNTGELFF
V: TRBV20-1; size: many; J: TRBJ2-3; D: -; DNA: TGCAGTGCTAGTGATGTTCTGTCACACCGACTGGGAGGAGATACGCAGTATTTT; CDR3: CSASDVLSHRLGGDTQYF
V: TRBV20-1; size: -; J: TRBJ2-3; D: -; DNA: TGCAGTGCCCCCCCCCGGCGGGGTGGGGCAGATACGCAGTATTTT; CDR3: CSAPPRRGGADTQYF
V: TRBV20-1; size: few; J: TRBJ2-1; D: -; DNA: TGCAGTGTTAAGTCGGGGGGCTATGAGCAGTTCTTC; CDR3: CSVKSGGYEQFF
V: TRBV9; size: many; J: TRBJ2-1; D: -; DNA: TGTGCCAGCAGCGAGGGAGGGGGCTTATACTCTCTGGGAAATGAGCAGTTCTTC; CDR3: CASSEGGGLYSLGNEQFF
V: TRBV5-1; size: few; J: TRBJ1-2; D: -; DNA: TGCGCCAGCAGCTTGGATCCCAGGCGTGGCTACACCTTC; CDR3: CASSLDPRRGYTF
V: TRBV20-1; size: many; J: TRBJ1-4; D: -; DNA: TGCAGTGCTGCTATGTGGGGGCAGGATGAAAAACTGTTTTTT; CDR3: CSAAMWGQDEKLFF
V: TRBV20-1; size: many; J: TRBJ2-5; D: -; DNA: TGCAGTGCTAGAAAGAGGGAGACGGTTGGACAAGAGACCCAGTACTTC; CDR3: CSARKRETVGQETQYF
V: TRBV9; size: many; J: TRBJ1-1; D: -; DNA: TGTGCCAGCAGCGTAGGGGCGGCCGTGAACACTGAAGCTTTCTTT; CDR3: CASSVGAAVNTEAFF
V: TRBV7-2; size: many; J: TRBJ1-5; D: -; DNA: TGTGCCAGCAGCTTAGAATTCAGGGGCAATCAGCCCCAGCATTTT; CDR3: CASSLEFRGNQPQHF